This TCR beta chain was identified during a study of shared T cell receptors in the human thymus. This clone showed up just once. The CDR3 runs to 13 residues. The V end was cut by 8 bases, the J end by 4 bases, with 14 bases between. Per germline, CDR1 MNHEY and CDR2 SMNVEV (reference sequence). The repertoire was sequenced with immunoSEQ multiplex PCR; TCRdb's copy has only in-frame clones and lacks some. The sample records about 400,000 clones, over 90% being singletons. The receptor comes from a human donor. The J gene is TRBJ1-2, the V gene TRBV27; TRBD1 might be the D (6 bases). The specimen was thymocytes. Here the CDR3 DNA reads TGTGCCAGCGGGCCTGGGGGCCTCTATGGCTACACCTTC. This codes for CASGPGGLYGYTF.